These 18 T cell receptor beta chains were sequenced from one sample in a study of T cells in localized non-small cell lung cancer. TCRdb's copy holds only in-frame clones and misses some; the assay was immunoSEQ multiplex PCR. Of 39,000 or so clones listed, roughly 83% are singletons. The sequencing used PBMCs, collected before any cancer treatment. These receptors were obtained from a man aged 40-75 years with stage II lung adenocarcinoma.

In its sample, this clone ranks as medium-sized. The rearrangement links TRBV27 to TRBJ1-1, with a tentative D call TRBD1 (5 bases). The CDR3 consists of 13 residues. The V and J ends lost 5 bases and 14 bases respectively, with 21 bases between them. The V gene's germline CDR1 is MNHEY and CDR2 SMNVEV (reference sequence). CDR3 sequence reads: CASSIYPSADIFF. CDR3 DNA: TGTGCCAGCAGTATTTACCCGTCAGCGGACATCTTCTTT.

V gene TRBV6-5 combines with J gene TRBJ2-1; tentatively, D is TRBD1 (6 bases). Per the germline V gene, CDR1 is MNHEY and CDR2 is SVGAGI. The CDR3 length is 15 residues. V lost 6 bases and J 0 bases, leaving 12 bases between the germline ends. CDR3 in amino acids: CASRNQGSSYNEQFF. The CDR3 DNA is TGTGCCAGCAGGAATCAGGGGAGCTCCTACAATGAGCAGTTCTTC.

The chain employs TRBV9 and TRBJ1-5, with D possibly TRBD1 on 5 matching bases. Trimming stripped 0 bases from V and 4 bases from J, with 8 bases between. CDR1 and CDR2 (germline): SGDLS, YYNGEE. CDR3 length: 14 amino acids. As DNA, the CDR3 is TGTGCCAGCAGCGTAGACCAGGGTAATCAGCCCCAGCATTTT. Its protein is CASSVDQGNQPQHF.

CDR3 loop: CASSLAAPTDTQYF. In DNA form, the CDR3 reads TGTGCCAGCAGCTTGGCCGCTCCCACAGATACGCAGTATTTT. The gene calls are TRBV5-5 and TRBJ2-3; D gene unclear. CDR1 and CDR2 from the germline V gene are SGHKS and YYEKEE (reference sequence). This CDR3 has 14 residues. Trimming took off 0 bases at V and 2 bases at J, with 7 bases between the two ends. Full variable domain (missing parts from reference TRBV5-5 and TRBJ2-3): DAGVTQSPTHLIKTRGQQVTLRCSPISGHKSVSWYQQVLGQGPQFIFQYYEKEERGRGNFPDRFSARQFPNYSSELNVNALLLGDSALYLCASSLAAPTDTQYFGPGTRLTVL.

This chain connects TRBV9 to TRBJ1-5, with a weak D call TRBD1 (6 bases). CDR1 and CDR2 from the germline V gene are SGDLS and YYNGEE. This CDR3 is built from 15 residues. V lost 5 bases, J lost 2 bases, and 14 bases lay in between. The CDR3 nucleotides are TGTGCCAGCAGTGAGGGGGTGGTGGGCAATCAGCCCCAGCATTTT. This gives the protein CASSEGVVGNQPQHF.

The CDR3 protein is CASSLWAAGNEQYF. The DNA for the CDR3 is TGTGCCAGCAGCTTGTGGGCAGCAGGGAACGAGCAGTACTTC. The J gene is TRBJ2-5, the V gene TRBV5-4; weak D call: TRBD1 (5 bases). The end of the DNA is better explained by TRBJ2-7, so the J call may be wrong. The germline gives CDR1 SGHNT, CDR2 YYREEE (reference sequence). This CDR3 contains 14 residues.

The V call is TRBV4-1, the J call TRBJ2-5; 8 bases are a match to TRBD2. This CDR3 comprises 21 residues. Germline CDR1 MGHRA, CDR2 YSYEKL. The ends lost 1 base at V and 6 bases at J; junction bases unmatched: 25. CDR3 sequence: CASSQVGGTAGGLAGLKTQYF. The CDR3 DNA is TGCGCCAGCAGCCAAGTTGGTGGAACCGCGGGGGGCCTAGCCGGCCTTAAGACCCAGTACTTC.

The chain uses TRBV7-3 and TRBJ1-1; D uncertain. CDR1 and CDR2 (germline): SGHTA, FQGTGA. The CDR3 consists of 14 residues. Trimming removed 4 bases at V and 5 bases at J, with 14 bases between. CDR3 protein: CASSSLGGGTEAFF. Here the CDR3 DNA reads TGTGCCAGCAGCTCACTTGGCGGAGGGACTGAAGCTTTCTTT.

The genes are TRBV5-6 and TRBJ1-1; D perhaps matches TRBD1 (6 bases). Germline CDR1 is SGHDT and CDR2 is YYEEEE. Trimming stripped 1 base from V and 4 bases from J, with 8 bases between. There are 13 residues in the CDR3. The CDR3: CASSLQGGTEAFF. In DNA form, the CDR3 reads TGTGCCAGCAGCTTGCAAGGGGGCACTGAAGCTTTCTTT.

This chain uses TRBV9 with TRBJ2-5; tentatively, D is TRBD1 (6 bases). This CDR3 contains 13 residues. The ends were cut back, 2 bases at V and 7 bases at J, with 12 bases in the middle. From germline, CDR1 is SGDLS and CDR2 YYNGEE. The CDR3 bases are TGTGCCAGCAGCGTGAGGGGGTCAGGGACCCAGTACTTC. Translating gives CASSVRGSGTQYF.

This clone occurred once. The chain links TRBV4-2 to TRBJ2-7, with a tentative D call TRBD2 (6 bases). The CDR3 totals 13 residues. The V gene lost 1 base and the J gene lost 4 bases, with 8 bases spanning the gap. CDR1 LGHNA and CDR2 YNFKEQ come from the germline V gene. CDR3 nucleotide sequence: TGTGCCAGCAGCCAAGCGGCGGGGTACGAGCAGTACTTC. This codes for CASSQAAGYEQYF.

The chain has TRBV6-5 and TRBJ1-4; 7 bases line up with TRBD1. The length of the CDR3 is 15 residues. V lost 2 bases to trimming and J lost 4 bases; unmatched junction nucleotides: 4. Per the germline V gene, CDR1 is MNHEY and CDR2 is SVGAGI. The CDR3, as DNA: TGTGCCAGCAGTTACCGGGGGACAGTTAATGAAAAACTGTTTTTT. Translating it yields CASSYRGTVNEKLFF.

This clone is a singleton in its sample. The chain combines TRBV29-1 with TRBJ2-3; 16 nucleotides agree with TRBD2. The CDR3 consists of 16 residues. CDR1 SQVTM and CDR2 ANQGSEA come from the germline V gene. The ends lost 0 bases at V and 4 bases at J; junction bases unmatched: 1. CDR3 region: CSVEEGTSGGADTQYF. The CDR3 DNA reads as TGCAGCGTTGAAGAGGGGACTAGCGGGGGGGCAGATACGCAGTATTTT.

The rearrangement uses TRBV29-1 and TRBJ2-1; D unresolved. The V gene lost 1 base and the J gene lost 8 bases, with 15 bases spanning the gap. The CDR3 is 14 residues long. CDR1 and CDR2 from the germline V gene are SQVTM and ANQGSEA. The CDR3 sequence: CSVEVWRGRDEQFF. For the CDR3, the DNA is TGCAGCGTTGAAGTTTGGCGAGGTCGGGATGAGCAGTTCTTC.

The rearrangement joins TRBV27 to TRBJ2-7; 7 bases fit TRBD1. CDR3 length equals 14 residues. Germline CDR1 reads MNHEY; CDR2 reads SMNVEV (reference sequence). The trim removed 5 bases at V and 0 bases at J, leaving 4 bases unmatched. This CDR3 is CASSKQGYSYEQYF. CDR3 coding DNA: TGTGCCAGCAGTAAACAGGGGTACTCCTACGAGCAGTACTTC.

The gene calls are TRBV6-1 and TRBJ2-7, with 9 bases aligning to TRBD1. Unmatched junction bases numbered 8, after V lost 4 bases and J lost 4 bases. There are 15 residues in the CDR3. Germline assignment: CDR1 MNHNS and CDR2 SASEGT. CDR3 sequence (DNA): TGTGCCAGCAGTGTCCAGGGACAGGGACATTACGAGCAGTACTTC. Translated, it gives CASSVQGQGHYEQYF.

This CDR3 reads CASRTTGGTDTQYF. In nucleotides, the CDR3 is TGTGCCAGCAGAACTACAGGGGGCACAGATACGCAGTATTTT. The chain carries TRBV11-2 and TRBJ2-3; 7 positions agree with TRBD1. The CDR3 covers 14 residues. Looked up from germline, CDR1 is SGHAT and CDR2 is FQNNGV. Losses at the gene ends were 6 bases for V and 1 base for J; bases not matched to a gene: 4.

The chain uses TRBV14 and TRBJ1-2; a weak D match, TRBD1 (5 bases). V lost 0 bases, J lost 7 bases, and 15 bases lay in between. Germline-derived CDR1 and CDR2 are SGHDN and FVKESK. The CDR3 is 15 amino acids. The CDR3 DNA is TGTGCCAGCAGCCAAGATTCCGGGACTTTTCTTGGCTACACCTTC. Encoded protein: CASSQDSGTFLGYTF. Using reference TRBV14 and TRBJ1-2 for the parts outside the CDR3, the full variable domain is EAGVTQFPSHSVIEKGQTVTLRCDPISGHDNLYWYRRVMGKEIKFLLHFVKESKQDESGMPNNRFLAERTGGTYSTLKVQPAELEDSGVYFCASSQDSGTFLGYTFGSGTRLTVV.